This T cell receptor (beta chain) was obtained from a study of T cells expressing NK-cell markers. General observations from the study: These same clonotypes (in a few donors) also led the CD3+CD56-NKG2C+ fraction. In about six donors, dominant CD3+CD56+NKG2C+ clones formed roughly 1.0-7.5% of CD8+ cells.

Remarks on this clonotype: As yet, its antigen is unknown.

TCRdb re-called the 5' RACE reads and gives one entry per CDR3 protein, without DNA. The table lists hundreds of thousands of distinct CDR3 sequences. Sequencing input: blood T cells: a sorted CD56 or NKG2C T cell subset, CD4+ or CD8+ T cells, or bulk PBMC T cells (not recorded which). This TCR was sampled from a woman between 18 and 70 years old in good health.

The CDR3 here is CSATQDIFTEAFF. The chain joins TRBV20-1 to TRBJ1-1; TCRdb outputs TRBD1, but without DNA this stays unchecked. Germline loops: CDR1 DFQATT, CDR2 SNEGSKA (reference sequence). The CDR3 runs 13 residues.